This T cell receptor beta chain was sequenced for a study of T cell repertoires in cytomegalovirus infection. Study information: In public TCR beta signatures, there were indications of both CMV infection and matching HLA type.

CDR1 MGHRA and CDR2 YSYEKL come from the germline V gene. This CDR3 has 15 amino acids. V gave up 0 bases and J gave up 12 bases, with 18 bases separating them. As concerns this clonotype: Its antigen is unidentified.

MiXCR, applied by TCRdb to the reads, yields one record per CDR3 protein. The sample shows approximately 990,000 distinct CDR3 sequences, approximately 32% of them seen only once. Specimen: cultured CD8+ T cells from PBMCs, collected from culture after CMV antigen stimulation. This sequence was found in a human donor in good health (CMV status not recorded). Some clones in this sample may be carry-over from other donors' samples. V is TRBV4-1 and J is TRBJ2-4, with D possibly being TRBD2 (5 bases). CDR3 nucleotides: TGCGCCAGCAGCCAAGATCTCCAACCGAAACGGGGTCAGTACTTC. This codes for CASSQDLQPKRGQYF.